Following are 16 T cell receptor beta chains from one sample sequenced in a study of T cells in Graves' hyperthyroidism and ophthalmopathy. From RNA transcripts, TCR beta CDR3 regions were amplified. Carried out on the TCR CDR3, a first-round RT-PCR used the HTBI primer set. TCRdb reanalysed the multiplex PCR reads using MiXCR and keeps one entry per CDR3 protein. This sample has 350,000 or so distinct CDR3 sequences, with 15% to 20% found just once. Material: blood. Source of these receptors: a woman in her thirties or forties with Graves' ophthalmopathy.

This clonotype was counted at least ten times. An end of the junction differs from the germline gene, which may be a read error. V and J are TRBV6-2 or TRBV6-3 and TRBJ2-7, with TRBD1 identical over 8 bases. Germline values: CDR1 MNHEY, CDR2 SVGEGT. This CDR3 comprises 14 residues. In nucleotides, the CDR3 is TGTGCCAACAGTTACGGACAGGGTACCTACGAGCAGTACTTC. Residues: CANSYGQGTYEQYF.

This clonotype was observed at least ten times. V usage is TRBV7-9 and J usage is TRBJ1-1; a possible D gene is TRBD1 (5 bases). The germline V and J ends were trimmed by 3 bases and 0 bases, with 8 bases remaining between them. Germline CDR1 reads SEHNR; CDR2 reads FQNEAQ (reference sequence). The CDR3 loop spans 14 amino acids. The CDR3 spells CASSFAGMNTEAFF. In DNA form, the CDR3 reads TGTGCCAGCAGCTTCGCAGGGATGAACACTGAAGCTTTCTTT.

This clonotype was detected many times. The rearrangement uses TRBV9 and TRBJ1-2, with TRBD1 matching over 10 bases. The CDR3 contains 16 residues. V dropped 2 bases and J dropped 3; count of bases not matched to a gene: 7. Germline V gives CDR1 SGDLS, CDR2 YYNGEE. CDR3 sequence (DNA): TGTGCCAGCAGCGTTGCCCGGGACAGGGGTTACTATGGCTACACCTTC. Its protein is CASSVARDRGYYGYTF.

The sample holds many counts of this clonotype. The V gene is TRBV4-1, the J gene TRBJ1-2; D remains unclear. CDR3 length: 13 amino acids. The V and J ends lost 0 bases and 8 bases respectively, with 10 bases between them. CDR1 and CDR2 from the germline V gene are MGHRA and YSYEKL. CDR3 sequence: CASSQDIDGGYTF. As DNA, the CDR3 is TGCGCCAGCAGCCAAGATATCGATGGGGGCTACACCTTC.

The sample holds many counts of this clonotype. This chain connects TRBV27 to TRBJ1-2; no clear D gene. This CDR3 region has 13 residues. Looked up from germline, CDR1 is MNHEY and CDR2 is SMNVEV (reference sequence). Trimming shortened V by 0 bases and J by 5 bases, and 7 bases separated the two germline ends. In DNA, the CDR3 is TGTGCCAGCAGTTTATCCTCCGGGTATGGCTACACCTTC. Protein: CASSLSSGYGYTF.

This clonotype was counted ten times or more. This chain links TRBV15 with TRBJ2-5; 7 nucleotides match TRBD1. The germline V gene encodes CDR1 LNHNV and CDR2 YYDKDF (reference sequence). J lost 4 bases, V lost 5 bases, and 4 bases had no gene match. The CDR3 is 13 amino acids. CDR3 nucleotide sequence: TGTGCCACCAGCTGGACAGGAGGAGAGACCCAGTACTTC. Amino acids: CATSWTGGETQYF.

This clonotype was counted ten times or more. The CDR3 nucleotides read TGTGCCAGCAGTGAAAGGCCAGGACATACTGGGGCCAACGTCCTGACTTTC. The encoded protein is CASSERPGHTGANVLTF. This chain connects TRBV6-1 to TRBJ2-6; the D gene is possibly TRBD1 (5 bases). V gave up 2 bases and J gave up 2 bases, with 13 bases separating them. There are 17 residues in the CDR3. CDR1 MNHNS and CDR2 SASEGT come from the germline V gene.

Turning to this clonotype: One end of the junction is discordant with germline, which a read error may explain. The genes are TRBV7-3 and TRBJ1-5, with TRBD1 as a possible D gene (6 bases). Germline V gene lookup returns CDR1 SGHTA and CDR2 FQGTGA. The CDR3 runs to 14 residues. The CDR3 loop reads CASSVVRGGQPQPF. The DNA of the CDR3 is TGTGCCAGCAGCGTCGTCAGGGGTGGGCAGCCCCAGCCTTTT.

This clonotype was counted ten times or more. V usage is TRBV15 and J usage is TRBJ2-7, with D possibly TRBD2 on 5 matching bases. V dropped 0 bases and J dropped 5 bases, with 17 bases sitting between them. CDR3 length equals 16 residues. CDR1 LNHNV and CDR2 YYDKDF come from the germline V gene (reference sequence). The CDR3 DNA reads TGTGCCACCAGCAGAGATAAGAACCCGGGGTACCACGAGCAGTACTTC. Its protein is CATSRDKNPGYHEQYF.

This clonotype was observed many times. The rearrangement uses TRBV27 and TRBJ2-7; no definite D call. V was shortened by 3 bases and J by 7 bases, with 4 bases between the two germline ends. The CDR3 is 10 amino acids. Germline-derived CDR1 and CDR2 are MNHEY and SMNVEV (reference sequence). The CDR3 loop reads CASSFPEQYF. Written as DNA, the CDR3 is TGTGCCAGCAGTTTTCCTGAGCAGTACTTC.

This clonotype was detected many times. The rearrangement joins TRBV4-1 to TRBJ2-4, with 12 bases lining up with TRBD1. The CDR3 has 19 residues. The V segment lost 0 bases and the J segment 1 base; nucleotides outside the gene matches: 7. CDR1 MGHRA and CDR2 YSYEKL come from the germline V gene. The CDR3 loop reads CASSQEGQGAHSAKNIQYF. CDR3 DNA: TGCGCCAGCAGCCAAGAGGGACAGGGGGCGCATTCTGCCAAAAACATTCAGTACTTC.

This clonotype has a count of ten or more. This chain uses TRBV12-3 or TRBV12-4 with TRBJ2-7; 7 positions agree with TRBD2. V dropped 6 bases and J dropped 0; count of bases not matched to a gene: 11. The CDR3 length is 16 residues. CDR3: CASSQFRGETSYEQYF. CDR3 sequence (DNA): TGTGCCAGCAGCCAGTTTCGGGGGGAGACCTCCTACGAGCAGTACTTC.

In this sample, this clonotype turned up many times. The chain recombines TRBV2 with TRBJ1-2; D possibly corresponds to TRBD1 (6 bases). This CDR3 has 14 residues. CDR1 and CDR2 (germline): SNHLY, FYNNEI. V was pared by 6 bases and J by 4 bases, with 15 bases between. In DNA, the CDR3 is TGTGCCAGCAGGACCCAGGGGAAGGCCTATGGCTACACCTTC. The encoded protein is CASRTQGKAYGYTF.

This clonotype was recorded many times. This sequence joins TRBV11-2 and TRBJ1-1, with D possibly matching TRBD1 (5 bases). V was trimmed by 2 bases and J by 6 bases, leaving 19 bases between them. CDR3 length: 16 residues. The germline gives CDR1 SGHAT, CDR2 FQNNGV. The CDR3 protein is CASSLKSHPGWAEAFF. The CDR3 nucleotides read TGTGCCAGCAGCTTAAAGTCCCACCCAGGGTGGGCTGAAGCTTTCTTT.

This rearrangement joins TRBV11-1 to TRBJ2-7, with a possible D match to TRBD1 (5 bases). V was shortened by 5 bases and J by 0 bases, with 17 bases between the two germline ends. Germline CDR1 reads SGHAT; CDR2 reads FQDESV (reference sequence). This CDR3 comprises 16 residues. The CDR3 nucleotides are TGTGCCAGCAGCCTAGTAGGGCAGGGAACCTCCTACGAGCAGTACTTC. It is translated as CASSLVGQGTSYEQYF. The entire variable domain, with the rest obtained from reference TRBV11-1 and TRBJ2-7, is as follows: EAEVAQSPRYKITEKSQAVAFWCDPISGHATLYWYRQILGQGPELLVQFQDESVVDDSQLPKDRFSAERLKGVDSTLKIQPAELGDSAMYLCASSLVGQGTSYEQYFGPGTRLTVT.

This clonotype was counted many times. This sequence joins TRBV28 and TRBJ2-5; 7 bases match TRBD1. The germline gives CDR1 MDHEN, CDR2 SYDVKM. With 2 bases clipped from V and 4 bases from J, the junction kept 10 bases outside the gene matches. CDR3 length equals 16 residues. CDR3 coding DNA: TGTGCCAGCAGTTTAGGGAAACAGGGGCAATCAGAGACCCAGTACTTC. Translating it yields CASSLGKQGQSETQYF.